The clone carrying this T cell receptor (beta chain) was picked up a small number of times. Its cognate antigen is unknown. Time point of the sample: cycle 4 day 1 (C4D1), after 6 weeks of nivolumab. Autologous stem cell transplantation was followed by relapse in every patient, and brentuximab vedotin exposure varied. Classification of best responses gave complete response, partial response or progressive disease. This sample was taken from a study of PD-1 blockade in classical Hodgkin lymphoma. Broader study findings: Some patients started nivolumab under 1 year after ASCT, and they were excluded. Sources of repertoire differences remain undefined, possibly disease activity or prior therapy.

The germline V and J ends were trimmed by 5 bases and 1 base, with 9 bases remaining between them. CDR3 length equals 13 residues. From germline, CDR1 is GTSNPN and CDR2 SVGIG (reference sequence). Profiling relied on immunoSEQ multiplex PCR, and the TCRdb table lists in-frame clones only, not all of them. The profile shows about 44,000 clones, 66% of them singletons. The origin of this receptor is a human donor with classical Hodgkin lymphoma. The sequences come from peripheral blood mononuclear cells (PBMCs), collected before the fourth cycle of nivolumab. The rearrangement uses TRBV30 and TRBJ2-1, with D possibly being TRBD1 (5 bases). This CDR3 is CAWSDSSYNEQFF. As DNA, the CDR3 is TGTGCCTGGTCAGACAGTTCCTACAATGAGCAGTTCTTC.